This T cell receptor (beta chain) came from a study of T cell responses to AZD1222 COVID-19 vaccine. The length of the CDR3 is 13 residues. CDR1 is SGHTA and CDR2 is FQGNSA in the germline V gene. The V end was cut by 8 bases, the J end by 5 bases, with 15 bases between. Overall study findings and caveats: Nearly half of the spike-specific TCRs reportedly recognize variant regions that carry no mutations. CD4 TCRs associated with vaccination spanned spike, dominating at 160-218 and 743-854. Donors were mostly white British, more females; clonal diversity possibly underestimated.

Measured with immunoSEQ multiplex PCR; TCRdb has only the in-frame clones, and not every one. The profile shows roughly 96,000 clones, 85% to 90% of them singletons. This clone was picked up one time. Antigen specificity is unknown. The chain employs TRBV7-2 and TRBJ1-1; D uncertain. The sequencing here drew on peripheral blood, taken on day 0 of AZD1222 vaccination. The sequence was obtained from an adult in good health. CDR3 residues: CASVEGRWTEAFF. DNA of the CDR3: TGTGCCAGCGTGGAGGGAAGATGGACTGAAGCTTTCTTT.